What follows are 19 T cell receptor beta chains derived from one specimen sequenced in a study of glioma-infiltrating T cells. TCR alpha and beta CDR3 regions were amplified from RNA using iRepertoire nested multiplex PCR. TCRdb called the multiplex PCR reads again in MiXCR, with one record for every CDR3 protein. The sample contains about 410,000 distinct CDR3 sequences, around 38% of which appear only once. The sample was glioma tissue, nonneoplastic brain tissue, or PBMCs (not recorded which). These receptor sequences come from a human donor with low-grade glioma or glioblastoma, undergoing nonglioma brain surgery, or in good health (not recorded which).

The V call is TRBV4-1, the J call TRBJ2-7, with 8 bases aligning to TRBD1. V dropped 2 bases and J dropped 7; count of bases not matched to a gene: 7. The CDR3 is 14 amino acids. Germline CDR1 reads MGHRA; CDR2 reads YSYEKL. CDR3 bases: TGCGCCAGCAGCCAAAAGCCGAGACAGGGGGAGCAGTACTTC. This sequence encodes CASSQKPRQGEQYF.

About this clonotype itself: A clone one base away is much larger, so this may be a read error. This chain joins TRBV27 and TRBJ1-2, with TRBD1 as a possible D gene (6 bases). Germline assignment: CDR1 MNHEY and CDR2 SMNVEV (reference sequence). This CDR3 has 13 amino acids. CDR3 nucleotide sequence: TGTGCCAGCAGGCCTACAGGGAACTATGTCTACACCTTC. Translated: CASRPTGNYVYTF.

This clonotype occurred many times. The final CDR3 position lacks the conserved phenylalanine or tryptophan, pointing to a likely read error. The DNA is left out, because the CDR3 cannot be placed on it with certainty; the CDR3 is given as TCRdb lists it. J is TRBJ1-5 and V is TRBV28; the table's D call TRBD1 went unverified against the DNA. Per the germline V gene, CDR1 is MDHEN and CDR2 is SYDVKM. 12 amino acids form the CDR3, both terminal residues included. CDR3: CASSFRGRDRVV.

The table lists this clonotype with many counts. The V call is TRBV20-1, the J call TRBJ2-5, with D unresolved. The CDR3 runs to 11 residues. Germline values: CDR1 DFQATT, CDR2 SNEGSKA (reference sequence). V lost 4 bases to trimming and J lost 4 bases, with 7 bases between them. The CDR3 loop is CSAIWGETQYF. The DNA of the CDR3 is TGCAGTGCTATTTGGGGAGAGACCCAGTACTTC.

The chain links TRBV4-3 to TRBJ2-2; D is possibly TRBD1 or TRBD2 (5 bases each). With 3 bases removed from V and 0 bases from J, the gap between germline ends came to 17 bases. Germline CDR1 LGHNA, CDR2 YSLEER. The CDR3 is made up of 18 amino acids. The CDR3 DNA sequence: TGCGCCAGCAGCCAGGACCCCTGGCAGGGAGCGAACACCGGGGAGCTGTTTTTT. Translated, it gives CASSQDPWQGANTGELFF.

In DNA, the CDR3 is TGTGCCACCAGTGAGGCCGGGACAGGGCCTGGGGCCAACGTCCTGACTTTC. It encodes CATSEAGTGPGANVLTF. V usage is TRBV24-1 and J usage is TRBJ2-6; 9 positions agree with TRBD1. CDR3 size: 17 residues. Germline V gene lookup returns CDR1 KGHDR and CDR2 SFDVKD. V gave up 4 bases and J gave up 2 bases; unmatched junction bases: 5.

This clonotype appeared once. The chain has TRBV20-1 and TRBJ2-3; the match to TRBD1 covers 7 bases. This CDR3 has 15 residues. Losses at the gene ends were 6 bases for V and 4 bases for J; bases not matched to a gene: 13. CDR1 is DFQATT, CDR2 SNEGSKA, per germline (reference sequence). CDR3 sequence reads: CSAPEGAVLSDTQYF. The CDR3 region has the DNA TGCAGTGCCCCCGAGGGGGCAGTTCTCTCAGATACGCAGTATTTT.

V usage is TRBV20-1 and J usage is TRBJ1-3; D gene uncertain. In germline, CDR1 is DFQATT, CDR2 SNEGSKA (reference sequence). The CDR3 consists of 11 residues. The V and J ends lost 3 bases and 3 bases respectively, with 3 bases between them. The CDR3 sequence is CSARNGNTIYF. DNA for the CDR3: TGCAGTGCTAGGAATGGAAACACCATATATTTT.

In its sample, this clonotype was seen once. Its ends do not fully match the called genes, so a read error is possible. This chain links TRBV7-2 with TRBJ1-1, with D possibly being TRBD1 (6 bases). There are 15 residues in the CDR3. Germline lookup yields CDR1 SGHTA and CDR2 FQGNSA. The DNA of the CDR3 is TGTGCCAGCAGCTTAACCTGGGGATGGGACACTGAAACTTTCTTT. As protein: CASSLTWGWDTETFF. The full variable domain, rest sourced from reference TRBV7-2 and TRBJ1-1, is GAGVSQSPSNKVTEKGKDVELRCDPISGHTALYWYRQSLGQGLEFLIYFQGNSAPDKSGLPSDRFSAERTGGSVSTLTIQRTQQEDSAVYLCASSLTWGWDTETFFGQGTRLTVV.

The gene calls are TRBV29-1 and TRBJ2-3; 8 positions agree with TRBD2. CDR3 length: 15 amino acids. Losses at the gene ends were 5 bases for V and 0 bases for J; bases not matched to a gene: 7. The germline CDR1 and CDR2 sequences are SQVTM and ANQGSEA. CDR3: CSVKLAAASTDTQYF. In nucleotides, the CDR3 is TGCAGCGTTAAACTAGCGGCAGCTAGCACAGATACGCAGTATTTT.

There are a few counts of this clonotype. A much larger clone lies a single base off, so this may be a read error. The V and J genes are TRBV15 and TRBJ1-5; D perhaps matches TRBD1 (5 bases). The CDR3 has 13 residues. Germline CDR1 and CDR2: LNHNV and YYDKDF (reference sequence). In DNA form, the CDR3 reads TGTGCCACCAGCAGGGACAAAAGGCAGCCCCGGCATTTT. This gives the protein CATSRDKRQPRHF.

Judged by abundance, this clonotype is medium-sized. The rearrangement links TRBV6-2 or TRBV6-3 to TRBJ2-1, with 8 bases matching TRBD1. V was pared by 0 bases and J by 9 bases, with 10 bases of the junction left unmatched. Germline-derived CDR1 and CDR2 are MNHEY and SVGEGT. This CDR3 has 16 residues. The DNA of the CDR3 is TGTGCCAGCAGTTACTCGAAGGCAGGGGGCTCGACTGAGCAGTTCTTC. Protein: CASSYSKAGGSTEQFF.

This clonotype was seen a few times. This chain uses TRBV28 with TRBJ2-7; 9 bases fit TRBD1. Germline V gene lookup returns CDR1 MDHEN and CDR2 SYDVKM. This CDR3 has 12 amino acids. The V gene end was trimmed by 4 bases and the J gene end by 6 bases; junction bases not matched to a gene: 1. CDR3: CASSWTGVEQYF. The CDR3, as DNA: TGTGCCAGCAGTTGGACAGGGGTCGAGCAGTACTTC.

As to this clonotype: Just one base apart from a much larger clone, this may be a read error. The chain combines TRBV6-1 with TRBJ2-7; D is possibly TRBD1 (5 bases). The CDR3 sequence is 14 residues long. Germline CDR1 is MNHNS and CDR2 is SASEGT. The chain's CDR3 is CASRNPGSSFEQYF. CDR3 bases: TGTGCCAGCAGAAATCCAGGGTCATCCTTCGAGCAGTACTTC.

Comments on this clonotype: Just one base apart from a much larger clone, this may be a read error. The chain links TRBV6-2 or TRBV6-3 to TRBJ2-5, with D unresolved. This CDR3 spans 15 amino acids. Between the trimmed V and J ends, which lost 0 bases and 3 bases, there was a span of 11 bases. CDR1 is MNHEY, CDR2 SVGEGT, per germline. The CDR3 sequence is CASSYSGLFEETQYF. CDR3 coding DNA: TGTGCCAGCAGTTACTCGGGATTGTTTGAAGAGACCCAGTACTTC.

The gene calls are TRBV10-3 and TRBJ1-1; 7 positions match TRBD1. This CDR3 comprises 13 residues. Trimming cost V 5 bases and J 4 bases; bases outside gene matches: 4. Germline lookup yields CDR1 ENHRY and CDR2 SYGVKD. This chain's CDR3 is CAISIQGPTEAFF. In nucleotides, the CDR3 is TGTGCCATCAGTATACAGGGGCCCACTGAAGCTTTCTTT.

The chain recombines TRBV20-1 with TRBJ1-2, with 9 nucleotides matching TRBD1. CDR3 size: 17 residues. Trimming took 1 base from V and 5 from J; bases not matched to a gene: 14. CDR1 and CDR2 (germline): DFQATT, SNEGSKA (reference sequence). The CDR3 nucleotides read TGCAGTGCTAGAGCCTTTCAAGAGACAGGGGGACGGTATGGCTACACCTTC. Its translation is CSARAFQETGGRYGYTF.

The chain couples TRBV28 to TRBJ2-2; 7 positions agree with TRBD2. J lost 5 bases, V lost 10 bases, and 16 bases had no gene match. The CDR3 contains 16 residues. Germline V gene data show CDR1 as MDHEN and CDR2 as SYDVKM. For the CDR3, the DNA is TGTGCCACCCAACCCGGGGGGAGAATGGGAACCGGGGAGCTGTTTTTT. This encodes CATQPGGRMGTGELFF.

Concerning this clonotype: A much larger clone is a single base away; this may be a read error. The chain links TRBV6-1 to TRBJ2-5; the match to TRBD1 covers 11 bases. The CDR3 has 15 amino acids. Per germline, CDR1 MNHNS and CDR2 SASEGT. V lost 10 bases to trimming and J lost 2 bases; unmatched junction nucleotides: 9. CDR3 in DNA: TGTGCCAACAGACTGGACAGGGGGCGTCAAGAGACCCAGTACTTC. Translated, it gives CANRLDRGRQETQYF.